The clone carrying this TCR beta chain was seen a handful of times. The antigen is undetermined. Repertoires were generated with immunoSEQ multiplex PCR, while TCRdb's copy carries only in-frame clones and drops some. The sample holds 75,000 to 100,000 clones, 80% to 95% seen once. This sample was taken from a study of graft-versus-host responses after intestinal transplantation. CDR1 MNHNS and CDR2 SASEGT come from the germline V gene. CDR3 length: 19 amino acids. With 4 bases clipped from V and 4 bases from J, the junction kept 17 bases outside the gene matches. J is TRBJ2-5 and V is TRBV6-1, with TRBD2 matching 11 bases. This specimen was unstimulated CD4+ T cells sorted from spleen or lymph node cells, taken before intestinal transplant. This TCR was sampled from a human donor who received an intestinal transplant. The CDR3 loop reads CASSAYSGRAHGGRETQYF. CDR3 DNA: TGTGCCAGCAGTGCATATAGCGGGAGGGCCCACGGAGGGAGAGAGACCCAGTACTTC.